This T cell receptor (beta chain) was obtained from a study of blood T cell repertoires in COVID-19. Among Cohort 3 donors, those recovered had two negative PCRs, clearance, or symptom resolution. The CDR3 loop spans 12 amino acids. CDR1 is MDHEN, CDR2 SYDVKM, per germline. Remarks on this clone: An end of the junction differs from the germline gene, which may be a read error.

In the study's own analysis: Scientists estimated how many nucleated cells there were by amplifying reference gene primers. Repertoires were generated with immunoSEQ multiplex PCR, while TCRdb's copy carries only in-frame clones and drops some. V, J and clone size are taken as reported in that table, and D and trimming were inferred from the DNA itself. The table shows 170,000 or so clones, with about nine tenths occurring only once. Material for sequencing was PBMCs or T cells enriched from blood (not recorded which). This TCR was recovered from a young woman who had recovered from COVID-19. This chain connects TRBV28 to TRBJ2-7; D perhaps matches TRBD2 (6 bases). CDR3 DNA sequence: TGTGCCAGCAGTCCGACCCCGGGGGTTCGGCACTTC. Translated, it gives CASSPTPGVRHF.